The clone carrying this T cell receptor (beta chain) turned up a few times. The V end was cut by 1 base, the J end by 3 bases, with 13 bases between. CDR3 length: 15 residues. Germline V CDR1 and CDR2: PRHDT, FYEKMQ (reference sequence). This entry belongs to a study of T cells in Graves' hyperthyroidism and ophthalmopathy. Amplified TCR beta CDR3 regions derived from RNA transcripts. TCR CDR3 regions were first amplified by RT-PCR with HTBI primers. Using its own MiXCR run on the multiplex PCR reads, TCRdb lists one record per CDR3 protein. In the table there are some 350,000 distinct CDR3 sequences, 20% to 30% of which are singletons. Researchers defined stable Graves' hyperthyroidism as no ophthalmopathy progression within 18 months. Any patient presenting with uncontrolled infection, other autoimmune disease, pregnancy or lactation was left out. Each diagnosis was grounded in clinical symptoms, serum thyroxine and TRAb, thyroid ultrasound, and orbital computed tomography.

Sequencing was performed on blood. The chain recombines TRBV13 with TRBJ2-7; D is possibly TRBD1 (6 bases). This receptor was obtained from a man aged 45 to 65 with Graves' hyperthyroidism. The CDR3 loop is CASSLDRVSGYEQYF. CDR3 nucleotide sequence: TGTGCCAGCAGCTTAGACAGGGTCTCGGGCTACGAGCAGTACTTC.